This TCR beta chain was recovered during a study of T-cell reconstitution after alpha-beta-depleted transplantation in children. This clonotype has ten or more counts. Using unique molecular identifiers, the investigators prepared the TCRbeta library. One entry per CDR3 protein, called by TCRdb with MiXCR from the PCR reads. The data show about 610,000 distinct CDR3 sequences, more than 9% seen once. The CDR3 has 12 amino acids. From germline, CDR1 is SGHRS and CDR2 YFSETQ. Trimming left V 3 bases short and J 8 bases short, with 11 bases between. The sample in question was PBMCs from the stem cell graft donor, obtained from the stem cell graft. This chain uses TRBV5-1 with TRBJ1-1; unclear D gene. The clonotype was recovered from a human donor who donated a stem cell graft to a child with acute myeloid leukemia. CDR3 region: CASSSSGVEAFF. The CDR3 bases are TGCGCCAGCAGCTCGAGTGGGGTAGAAGCTTTCTTT.